The present T cell receptor beta chain was sequenced within a study of blood T cell repertoires in COVID-19. Study details: Researchers got acute and convalescent COVID-19 samples from the United States, Italy and Spain. T cells, B-cell-depleted T cells, or PBMCs provided the cDNA or gDNA that served as material.

In Seattle, patients joined the study during active infection and were tracked longitudinally. This clone occurred a few times. In the study's own analysis: It was from reference gene primer amplification that nucleated cell counts were estimated. Produced via immunoSEQ multiplex PCR; TCRdb's table is partial and in-frame only. V and J calls and clone size are given by that table; D and trimming were obtained from the DNA. This table holds hundreds of thousands of clones, roughly 88% found once. This TCR was sampled from a woman between 25 and 40 years old with COVID-19, enrolled during active disease. Sequenced sample: peripheral blood.

As DNA, the CDR3 is TGTGCCAGCAGACCCACAGTCTCTGGAAACACCATATATTTT. Translated, it gives CASRPTVSGNTIYF. The V gene is TRBV2, the J gene TRBJ1-3; no firm D call. The V end was cut by 6 bases, the J end by 0 bases, with 9 bases between. The CDR3 sequence is 14 residues long. The germline V gene has CDR1 SNHLY and CDR2 FYNNEI.